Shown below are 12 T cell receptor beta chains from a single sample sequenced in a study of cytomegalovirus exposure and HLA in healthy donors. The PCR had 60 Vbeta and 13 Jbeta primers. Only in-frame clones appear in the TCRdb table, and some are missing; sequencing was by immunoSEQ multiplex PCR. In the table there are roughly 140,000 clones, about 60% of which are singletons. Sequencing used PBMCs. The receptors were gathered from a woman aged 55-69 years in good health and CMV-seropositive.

CDR3 DNA sequence: TGTGCCAGCAGCGACTTCAGGGTGGGGCATCAGCCCCAGCATTTT. This encodes CASSDFRVGHQPQHF. The chain has TRBV28 and TRBJ1-5, with D perhaps TRBD1 (5 bases). This CDR3 comprises 15 residues. Germline V gene lookup returns CDR1 MDHEN and CDR2 SYDVKM. V shed 6 bases and J shed 5 bases, with 17 bases lying between them.

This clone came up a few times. The CDR3 nucleotides read TGTGCCAGCAGACGTGCTGACAGGGATCTATACGAGCAGTACTTC. Its translation is CASRRADRDLYEQYF. This sequence joins TRBV28 and TRBJ2-7, with 7 bases matching TRBD1. V shed 6 bases, J shed 4 bases, and the junction held 12 bases outside the gene matches. The CDR3 totals 15 residues. CDR1 is MDHEN and CDR2 is SYDVKM in the germline V gene.

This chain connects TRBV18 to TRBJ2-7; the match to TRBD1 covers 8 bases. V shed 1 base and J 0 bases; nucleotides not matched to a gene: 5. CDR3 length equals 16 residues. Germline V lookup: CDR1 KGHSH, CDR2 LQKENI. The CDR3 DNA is TGTGCCAGCTCACCACTACAGGGGGAAAGCTCCTACGAGCAGTACTTC. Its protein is CASSPLQGESSYEQYF.

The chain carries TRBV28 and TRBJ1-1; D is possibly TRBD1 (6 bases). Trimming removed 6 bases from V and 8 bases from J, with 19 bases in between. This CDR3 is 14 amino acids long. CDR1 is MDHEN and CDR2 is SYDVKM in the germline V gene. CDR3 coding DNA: TGTGCCAGCAGCCTGAGGGGGACCCTAGGGGAAGCTTTCTTT. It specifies CASSLRGTLGEAFF.

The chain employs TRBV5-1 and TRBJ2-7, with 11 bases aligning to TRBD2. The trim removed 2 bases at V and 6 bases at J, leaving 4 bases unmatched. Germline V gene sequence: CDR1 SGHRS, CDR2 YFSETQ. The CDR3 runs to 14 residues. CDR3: CASSFSSGRREQYF. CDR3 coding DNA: TGCGCCAGCAGCTTTTCTAGCGGGAGGCGCGAGCAGTACTTC.

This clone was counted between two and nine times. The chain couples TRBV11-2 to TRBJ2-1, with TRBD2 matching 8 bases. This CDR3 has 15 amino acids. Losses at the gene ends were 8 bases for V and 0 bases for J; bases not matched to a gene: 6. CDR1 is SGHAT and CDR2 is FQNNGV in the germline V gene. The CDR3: CASLSGASSYNEQFF. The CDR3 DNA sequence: TGTGCCAGCCTTAGCGGGGCCAGCTCCTACAATGAGCAGTTCTTC.

CDR3 region: CASSTTGTASGYTF. CDR3 nucleotide sequence: TGTGCCAGCAGCACAACCGGGACAGCCAGTGGCTACACCTTC. V usage is TRBV2 and J usage is TRBJ1-2; 7 bases fit TRBD1. The J segment lost 7 bases and the V segment lost 6 bases, leaving 11 bases of the junction unmatched. CDR3 length equals 14 residues. CDR1 and CDR2 from the germline V gene are SNHLY and FYNNEI.

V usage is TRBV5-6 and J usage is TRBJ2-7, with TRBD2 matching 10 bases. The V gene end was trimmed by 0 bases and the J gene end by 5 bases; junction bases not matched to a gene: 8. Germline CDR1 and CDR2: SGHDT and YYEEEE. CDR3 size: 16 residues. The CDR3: CASSLAWSSGSHEQYF. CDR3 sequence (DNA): TGTGCCAGCAGCTTGGCCTGGTCTAGCGGGAGCCACGAGCAGTACTTC.

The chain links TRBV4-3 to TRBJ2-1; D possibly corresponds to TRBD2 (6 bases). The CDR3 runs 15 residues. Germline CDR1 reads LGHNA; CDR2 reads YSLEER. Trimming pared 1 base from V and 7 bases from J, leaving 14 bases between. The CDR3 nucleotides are TGCGCCAGCAGCCAAGGAGGAGGGCCAATGAATGAGCAGTTCTTC. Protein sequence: CASSQGGGPMNEQFF.

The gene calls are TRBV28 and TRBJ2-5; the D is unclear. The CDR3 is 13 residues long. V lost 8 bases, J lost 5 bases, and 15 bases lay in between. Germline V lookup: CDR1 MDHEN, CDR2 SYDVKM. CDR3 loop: CASLRSIPETQYF. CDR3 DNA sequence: TGTGCCAGCCTCCGATCTATCCCCGAGACCCAGTACTTC.

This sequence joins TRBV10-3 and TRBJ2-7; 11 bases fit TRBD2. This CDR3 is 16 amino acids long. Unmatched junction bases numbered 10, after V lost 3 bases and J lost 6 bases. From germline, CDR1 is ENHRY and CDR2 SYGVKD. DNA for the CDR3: TGTGCCATCAGTGAATGGCTAGCGGGAGGCTTAGCCGAGCAGTACTTC. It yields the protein CAISEWLAGGLAEQYF.

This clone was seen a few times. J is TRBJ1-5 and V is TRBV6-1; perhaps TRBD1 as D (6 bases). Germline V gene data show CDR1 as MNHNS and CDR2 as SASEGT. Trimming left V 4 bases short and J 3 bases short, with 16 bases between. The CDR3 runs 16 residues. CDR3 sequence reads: CASSVRFTGNNQPQHF. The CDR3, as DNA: TGTGCCAGCAGTGTGAGGTTTACAGGGAACAATCAGCCCCAGCATTTT.